The table lists the clone carrying this TCR beta chain with a count of one. Germline CDR1 reads KGHSH; CDR2 reads LQKENI. Trimming took off 3 bases at V and 5 bases at J, with 11 bases between the two ends. The CDR3 covers 14 residues. TCRdb keeps only in-frame clones here, not all; method: immunoSEQ multiplex PCR. This sample carries some 140,000 clones, roughly 84% of them seen once, and the ten largest clones take 0.63%. These data come from a study of blood T cell repertoires in COVID-19. As for the study in general: Spain, Italy and the United States supplied samples that represented acute and convalescent COVID-19. Sources were T cells, B-cell-depleted T cells, or PBMCs; the material itself was cDNA or gDNA.

While infection was still active, Seattle patients were enrolled and then followed longitudinally. The clonotype comes from a man between 60 and 70 years old with COVID-19, enrolled during active disease. The specimen was peripheral blood. The chain recombines TRBV18 with TRBJ2-1, with a possible D match to TRBD1 (5 bases). The CDR3 region is CASSPQGRDNEQFF. Written as DNA, the CDR3 is TGTGCCAGCTCACCGCAGGGCCGGGACAATGAGCAGTTCTTC.